This T cell receptor beta chain was identified in a study of CD8+ T cells in alopecia areata. Study-wide context: Treated patients were given oral tofacitinib, which was dosed at 5 to 10 mg twice daily. Percent affected scalp area, the SALT score, rated treated patients' severity.

Treatment in this sample: oral pan-JAK inhibitor, 5-10 mg twice daily. Alopecia areata patients provided lesional scalp punch biopsies and peripheral blood. Germline CDR1 GTSNPN, CDR2 SVGIG (reference sequence). There are 12 residues in the CDR3. V lost 2 bases and J 6 bases, leaving 10 bases between the germline ends. Extracted RNA was reverse transcribed into cDNA, the sequencing template. This table comes from immunoSEQ multiplex PCR, and its TCRdb copy is limited to in-frame clones, with some not included. The top ten hold around 1.8% of the sample, which has approximately 300,000 clones, 58% seen once.

The rearrangement links TRBV30 to TRBJ1-2, with D possibly matching TRBD1 (6 bases). The sample here was CD4+ T cells sorted from blood, taken at week 24, from a patient treated with tofacitinib. The source of this sequence is a human donor with alopecia areata. The CDR3: CAWSPTGHGYTF. In nucleotides, the CDR3 is TGTGCCTGGAGTCCGACAGGCCATGGCTACACCTTC.